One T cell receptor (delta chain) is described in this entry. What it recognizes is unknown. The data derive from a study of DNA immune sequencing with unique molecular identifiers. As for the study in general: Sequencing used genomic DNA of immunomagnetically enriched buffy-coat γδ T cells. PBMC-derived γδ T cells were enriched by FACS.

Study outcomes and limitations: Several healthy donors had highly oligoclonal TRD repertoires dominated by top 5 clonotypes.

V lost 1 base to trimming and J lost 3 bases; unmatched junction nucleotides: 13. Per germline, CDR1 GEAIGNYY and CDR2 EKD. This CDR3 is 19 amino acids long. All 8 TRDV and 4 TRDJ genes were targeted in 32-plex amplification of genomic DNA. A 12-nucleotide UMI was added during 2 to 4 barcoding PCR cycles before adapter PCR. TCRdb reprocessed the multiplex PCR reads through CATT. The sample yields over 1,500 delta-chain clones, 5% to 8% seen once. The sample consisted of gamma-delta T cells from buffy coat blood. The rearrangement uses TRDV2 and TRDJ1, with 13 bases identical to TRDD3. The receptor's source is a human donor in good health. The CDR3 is CACDTLLGDTRSYADKLIF. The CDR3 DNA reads TGTGCCTGTGACACATTACTGGGGGATACGCGTAGTTATGCCGATAAACTCATCTTT.